These 15 T cell receptor beta chains were sequenced from one sample in a study of blood T cell repertoires in COVID-19. The assay was immunoSEQ multiplex PCR, and TCRdb's table has in-frame clones only and misses some. The data hold approximately 190,000 clones, with under 85% observed a single time. What was sequenced was peripheral blood. These receptors were obtained from a woman aged 40-49 years with acute or convalescent COVID-19.

V usage is TRBV10-3 and J usage is TRBJ2-1; TRBD2 agrees at 8 bases. Trimming removed 10 bases from V and 0 bases from J; junction bases left unmatched: 5. CDR1 and CDR2 (germline): ENHRY, SYGVKD. The CDR3 length is 14 residues. The CDR3 loop reads CATERESSYNEQFF. The DNA for the CDR3 is TGTGCCACGGAGCGGGAGAGCTCCTACAATGAGCAGTTCTTC.

The V and J genes are TRBV5-1 and TRBJ2-7; D is unclear. Germline V gives CDR1 SGHRS, CDR2 YFSETQ. This CDR3 region has 14 residues. The germline V and J ends were trimmed by 2 bases and 3 bases, with 12 bases remaining between them. CDR3 coding DNA: TGCGCCAGCAGCTTCGCCCCAGAAAGCTACGAGCAGTACTTC. It yields the protein CASSFAPESYEQYF.

The chain employs TRBV7-2 and TRBJ2-5; the match to TRBD2 covers 9 bases. From germline, CDR1 is SGHTA and CDR2 FQGNSA. Losses at the gene ends were 6 bases for V and 4 bases for J; bases not matched to a gene: 9. The CDR3 length is 15 residues. CDR3 DNA: TGTGCCAGCAGTCGGGCGTGGCGGGAGGGAGAGACCCAGTACTTC. Translation: CASSRAWREGETQYF.

This clone was seen a single time. As DNA, the CDR3 is TGTGCCAGCAGTTTATGGCCCCTTACAGGGATCCGCGAGCAGTACTTC. Protein: CASSLWPLTGIREQYF. The J gene is TRBJ2-7, the V gene TRBV28; weak D call: TRBD1 (6 bases). The CDR3 sequence is 16 residues long. Germline-derived CDR1 and CDR2 are MDHEN and SYDVKM. The V end lost 0 bases, the J end lost 6 bases, and 18 bases lay between the germline ends.

This clone has only a few counts. V gene TRBV11-2 combines with J gene TRBJ2-1, with 8 bases fitting TRBD2. Trimming cost V 8 bases and J 5 bases; bases outside gene matches: 8. The CDR3 loop spans 14 amino acids. CDR1 and CDR2 from the germline V gene are SGHAT and FQNNGV. The CDR3, as DNA: TGTGCCAGCCACGGGACTAGAGGAAACAATGAGCAGTTCTTC. The encoded protein is CASHGTRGNNEQFF.

For this clone: This same CDR3 is encoded by further DNA sequences in the sample. V gene TRBV9 combines with J gene TRBJ2-1; TRBD2 might be the D (6 bases). CDR3 length equals 13 residues. V lost 2 bases to trimming and J lost 7 bases, with 10 bases between them. Germline assignment: CDR1 SGDLS and CDR2 YYNGEE. DNA for the CDR3: TGTGCCAGCAGCGTCGGTAGCGGTAATGAGCAGTTCTTC. It is translated as CASSVGSGNEQFF. Full variable domain (missing parts from reference TRBV9 and TRBJ2-1): DSGVTQTPKHLITATGQRVTLRCSPRSGDLSVYWYQQSLDQGLQFLIQYYNGEERAKGNILERFSAQQFPDLHSELNLSSLELGDSALYFCASSVGSGNEQFFGPGTRLTVL.

The chain is built from TRBV5-1 and TRBJ2-1; 7 bases align to TRBD2. The CDR3 loop spans 15 amino acids. After removal of 5 bases from V and 0 bases from J, the junction contained 5 bases not matched to a gene. Germline V lookup: CDR1 SGHRS, CDR2 YFSETQ. CDR3 in amino acids: CASSERDYSYNEQFF. The CDR3 DNA reads TGCGCCAGCAGTGAGCGGGATTACTCCTACAATGAGCAGTTCTTC.

This clone has just a few counts. The V call is TRBV4-1, the J call TRBJ1-5; tentative D call: TRBD1 (5 bases). V was trimmed by 4 bases and J by 1 base, leaving 14 bases between them. This CDR3 spans 16 amino acids. Per germline, CDR1 MGHRA and CDR2 YSYEKL. This CDR3 is CASSPLPQGSNQPQHF. CDR3 nucleotides: TGCGCCAGCAGCCCCCTTCCGCAGGGAAGCAATCAGCCCCAGCATTTT.

This chain connects TRBV6-2 or TRBV6-3 to TRBJ2-7; no reliable D call. Germline V gene sequence: CDR1 MNHEY, CDR2 SVGEGT. V shed 2 bases and J shed 2 bases, with 16 bases lying between them. This CDR3 is built from 16 residues. The DNA for the CDR3 is TGTGCCAGCAGTTACATTGTGGGCAGTCCTACCTACGAGCAGTACTTC. Translation gives CASSYIVGSPTYEQYF.

This clone has more than one count but fewer than ten. The rearrangement uses TRBV5-1 and TRBJ1-6; tentatively, D is TRBD1 (5 bases). V lost 5 bases and J 7 bases, leaving 10 bases between the germline ends. This CDR3 contains 13 residues. Germline CDR1 and CDR2: SGHRS and YFSETQ. The CDR3 DNA reads as TGCGCCAGCAGGTTCAGACAGAATTCACCCCTCCACTTT. Protein: CASRFRQNSPLHF.

About this clone: The junction departs from the called germline gene at one end, perhaps through a read error. The DNA of the CDR3 is TGTGCCAGCAGCAATCAGGATGGGTCGTGGTTC. Protein: CASSNQDGSWF. The chain uses TRBV3-1 (or the pseudogene TRBV3-2) and TRBJ2-7, with no clear D. This CDR3 is built from 11 residues. Germline CDR1 and CDR2: LGHDT and YNNKEL (reference sequence).

In its sample, this clone was seen once. The rearrangement uses TRBV2 and TRBJ2-7; 8 nucleotides line up with TRBD1. This CDR3 is built from 14 residues. V lost 3 bases to trimming and J lost 10 bases; unmatched junction nucleotides: 11. Germline V CDR1 and CDR2: SNHLY, FYNNEI. CDR3 region: CASSDYGGQVPQYF. The CDR3 bases are TGTGCCAGCAGTGACTATGGGGGACAGGTCCCCCAGTACTTC. The full variable domain, in which reference TRBV2 and TRBJ2-7 provide the parts outside the CDR3, is EPEVTQTPSHQVTQMGQEVILRCVPISNHLYFYWYRQILGQKVEFLVSFYNNEISEKSEIFDDQFSVERPDGSNFTLKIRSTKLEDSAMYFCASSDYGGQVPQYFGPGTRLTVT.

CDR3 bases: TGTGCCAGCAGTTCGAAAACTAGCGGGAGGACAGATACGCAGTATTTT. Protein: CASSSKTSGRTDTQYF. The chain couples TRBV27 to TRBJ2-3; TRBD2 aligns across 12 bases. The CDR3 consists of 16 residues. The V gene end was trimmed by 4 bases and the J gene end by 3 bases; junction bases not matched to a gene: 5. Per germline, CDR1 MNHEY and CDR2 SMNVEV (reference sequence).

The chain employs TRBV5-1 and TRBJ2-2; D unclear. V was trimmed by 7 bases and J by 4 bases, leaving 11 bases between them. Germline V gene data show CDR1 as SGHRS and CDR2 as YFSETQ. This CDR3 comprises 13 residues. CDR3 sequence: CASSGQPTGELFF. The CDR3 coding sequence is TGCGCCAGCTCCGGTCAACCCACCGGGGAGCTGTTTTTT. Together with reference TRBV5-1 and TRBJ2-2, the CDR3 gives the full variable domain: KAGVTQTPRYLIKTRGQQVTLSCSPISGHRSVSWYQQTPGQGLQFLFEYFSETQRNKGNFPGRFSGRQFSNSRSEMNVSTLELGDSALYLCASSGQPTGELFFGEGSRLTVL.

The genes are TRBV6-5 and TRBJ1-2; D is possibly TRBD1 (6 bases). CDR1 and CDR2 from the germline V gene are MNHEY and SVGAGI. CDR3 length: 15 amino acids. V was shortened by 5 bases and J by 1 base, with 14 bases between the two germline ends. The chain's CDR3 is CASSPGTLSNYGYTF. For the CDR3, the DNA is TGTGCCAGCAGTCCCGGGACACTGAGTAACTATGGCTACACCTTC.